The 26 T cell receptor beta chains in this list originate from one sample, sequenced in a study of blood T cell repertoires in COVID-19. The protocol was immunoSEQ multiplex PCR, while the TCRdb copy is restricted to in-frame clones and leaves out a portion. The table includes around 130,000 clones, 75% to 90% detected once. The material sequenced was peripheral blood. The receptors were gathered from a human donor in a cohort sampled during active COVID-19.

There are many counts of this clone. The chain carries TRBV2 and TRBJ1-2; 7 bases line up with TRBD1. This CDR3 is 13 amino acids long. Germline loops: CDR1 SNHLY, CDR2 FYNNEI. Trimming at V came to 5 bases and at J to 3 bases, leaving 3 bases not matched to a gene. CDR3 bases: TGTGCCAGCAGTAGCCAGGGGGACTATGGCTACACCTTC. Its protein product is CASSSQGDYGYTF. Full variable domain (outside the CDR3, taken from reference TRBV2 and TRBJ1-2): EPEVTQTPSHQVTQMGQEVILRCVPISNHLYFYWYRQILGQKVEFLVSFYNNEISEKSEIFDDQFSVERPDGSNFTLKIRSTKLEDSAMYFCASSSQGDYGYTFGSGTRLTVV.

The V call is TRBV19, the J call TRBJ2-1, with D uncertain. This CDR3 spans 13 amino acids. Per germline, CDR1 LNHDA and CDR2 SQIVND (reference sequence). V shed 3 bases and J shed 6 bases, with 9 bases lying between them. CDR3 in DNA: TGTGCCAGTAGTATTCGGGTCCGCAATGAGCAGTTCTTC. Translating gives CASSIRVRNEQFF.

V usage is TRBV5-4 and J usage is TRBJ2-1, with 8 bases fitting TRBD2. The germline CDR1 and CDR2 sequences are SGHNT and YYREEE (reference sequence). The CDR3 is 14 residues long. The J segment lost 8 bases and the V segment lost 3 bases, leaving 7 bases of the junction unmatched. The chain's CDR3 is CASSSAGGGDEQFF. In DNA form, the CDR3 reads TGTGCCAGCAGCTCGGCGGGAGGAGGCGATGAGCAGTTCTTC. The complete variable domain, with remaining parts taken from reference TRBV5-4 and TRBJ2-1, reads ETGVTQSPTHLIKTRGQQVTLRCSSQSGHNTVSWYQQALGQGPQFIFQYYREEENGRGNFPPRFSGLQFPNYSSELNVNALELDDSALYLCASSSAGGGDEQFFGPGTRLTVL.

This clone was picked up a small number of times. J is TRBJ2-7 and V is TRBV28; maybe TRBD1 (5 bases). CDR1 MDHEN and CDR2 SYDVKM come from the germline V gene. V gave up 6 bases and J gave up 1 base, with 13 bases separating them. The CDR3 is 14 amino acids. This chain's CDR3 is CASRDLTVSYEQYF. The CDR3 bases are TGTGCCAGCAGAGACTTGACAGTATCCTACGAGCAGTACTTC.

The chain uses TRBV12-3 or TRBV12-4 and TRBJ2-1, with D unresolved. V lost 10 bases, J lost 2 bases, and 12 bases lay in between. The CDR3 runs to 13 residues. The CDR3, as DNA: TGTGCCACCAAGCCATTCCCCTACAATGAGCAGTTCTTC. Translating gives CATKPFPYNEQFF.

The gene calls are TRBV19 and TRBJ2-1, with D perhaps matching TRBD2 (6 bases). The germline V gene has CDR1 LNHDA and CDR2 SQIVND (reference sequence). The V end lost 10 bases, the J end lost 4 bases, and 11 bases lay between the germline ends. The CDR3 runs 12 residues. The DNA of the CDR3 is TGTGCCACCGGGGGAGCTTACAATGAGCAGTTCTTC. The encoded protein is CATGGAYNEQFF. Based on the CDR3 plus reference TRBV19 and TRBJ2-1, the full variable domain is DGGITQSPKYLFRKEGQNVTLSCEQNLNHDAMYWYRQDPGQGLRLIYYSQIVNDFQKGDIAEGYSVSREKKESFPLTVTSAQKNPTAFYLCATGGAYNEQFFGPGTRLTVL.

The genes are TRBV4-3 and TRBJ2-7, with 7 bases that match TRBD1. This CDR3 is 13 amino acids long. Unmatched junction bases numbered 2, after V lost 2 bases and J lost 4 bases. Per germline, CDR1 LGHNA and CDR2 YSLEER. This CDR3 reads CASSQMTGYEQYF. In DNA, the CDR3 is TGCGCCAGCAGCCAAATGACAGGGTACGAGCAGTACTTC.

In this sample, this clone turned up a few times. The chain has TRBV7-9 and TRBJ1-1, with no clear D. CDR3 length: 14 residues. CDR1 SEHNR and CDR2 FQNEAQ come from the germline V gene (reference sequence). Trimming removed 1 base at V and 4 bases at J, with 10 bases between. The CDR3 reads CASSLGGKGTEAFF. Here the CDR3 DNA reads TGTGCCAGCAGCTTAGGAGGGAAGGGCACTGAAGCTTTCTTT.

The V gene is TRBV2, the J gene TRBJ2-2; D gene ambiguous. Germline CDR1 and CDR2: SNHLY and FYNNEI. The V end was cut by 5 bases, the J end by 0 bases, with 10 bases between. The CDR3 loop spans 15 amino acids. CDR3 nucleotide sequence: TGTGCCAGCAGTCGTGCAGGCGCGAACACCGGGGAGCTGTTTTTT. It translates to CASSRAGANTGELFF. Variable domain in full (rest from reference TRBV2 and TRBJ2-2): EPEVTQTPSHQVTQMGQEVILRCVPISNHLYFYWYRQILGQKVEFLVSFYNNEISEKSEIFDDQFSVERPDGSNFTLKIRSTKLEDSAMYFCASSRAGANTGELFFGEGSRLTVL.

The rearrangement uses TRBV30 and TRBJ2-5, with 8 bases that match TRBD1. V shed 2 bases and J 5 bases; nucleotides not matched to a gene: 4. CDR1 is GTSNPN, CDR2 SVGIG, per germline (reference sequence). CDR3 length equals 13 residues. As DNA, the CDR3 is TGTGCCTGGAGTCAAACAGGGGGGGAGACCCAGTACTTC. As protein: CAWSQTGGETQYF.

Details on this clone: Additional DNA sequences in this sample encode the identical CDR3. The chain recombines TRBV5-1 with TRBJ2-5; possibly TRBD2 for D (5 bases). Trimming removed 0 bases from V and 4 bases from J, with 7 bases in between. Germline-derived CDR1 and CDR2 are SGHRS and YFSETQ. The CDR3 is 13 amino acids. As DNA, the CDR3 is TGCGCCAGCAGCTTGGGTGCGGGAGAGACCCAGTACTTC. The encoded protein is CASSLGAGETQYF.

The rearrangement links TRBV5-6 to TRBJ2-3; 11 bases line up with TRBD2. Germline V gene sequence: CDR1 SGHDT, CDR2 YYEEEE. V gave up 0 bases and J gave up 3 bases; unmatched junction bases: 9. The CDR3 length is 18 residues. The DNA of the CDR3 is TGTGCCAGCAGCTTGGTTTGGTCACTAGCGGGGGAGACAGATACGCAGTATTTT. This translates into CASSLVWSLAGETDTQYF.

This rearrangement joins TRBV5-5 to TRBJ1-3; TRBD1 is a possible D gene (5 bases). V dropped 4 bases and J dropped 2 bases, with 16 bases sitting between them. CDR1 SGHKS and CDR2 YYEKEE come from the germline V gene (reference sequence). There are 16 residues in the CDR3. The CDR3 sequence: CASSPEAGGAGNTIYF. CDR3 coding DNA: TGTGCCAGCAGCCCCGAGGCGGGGGGGGCTGGAAACACCATATATTTT.

This clone has only a few counts. The chain uses TRBV10-1 and TRBJ1-2; TRBD1 is a possible D gene (6 bases). V was cut by 8 bases and J by 5 bases, with 33 bases left in between. The length of the CDR3 is 19 residues. Germline V gene lookup returns CDR1 WNHNN and CDR2 SYGVQD (reference sequence). The CDR3 protein is CASYEEWDTTSLIPYGYTF. The CDR3 nucleotides read TGCGCCAGCTACGAAGAATGGGACACCACGTCCCTTATCCCTTATGGCTACACCTTC.

The chain employs TRBV30 and TRBJ1-2; D is unclear. This CDR3 comprises 15 residues. Per germline, CDR1 GTSNPN and CDR2 SVGIG (reference sequence). Trimming took off 3 bases at V and 7 bases at J, with 21 bases between the two ends. The CDR3 protein is CAWSPPTTEMVGYTF. The DNA of the CDR3 is TGTGCCTGGAGCCCCCCTACAACAGAGATGGTTGGCTACACCTTC.

The chain recombines TRBV3-1 (or the pseudogene TRBV3-2) with TRBJ2-1; 12 bases are a match to TRBD2. The CDR3 loop spans 16 amino acids. Per germline, CDR1 LGHDT and CDR2 YNNKEL (reference sequence). V was pared by 4 bases and J by 5 bases, with 6 bases of the junction left unmatched. CDR3 protein: CASSPTSGGYNNEQFF. CDR3 bases: TGTGCCAGCAGCCCGACTAGCGGGGGCTATAACAATGAGCAGTTCTTC.

The rearrangement joins TRBV9 to TRBJ1-1; D not certain. The germline V gene has CDR1 SGDLS and CDR2 YYNGEE. The CDR3 consists of 14 residues. Trimming took 3 bases from V and 5 from J, leaving 14 bases between them. The CDR3 is CASSAPLSGTEAFF. The CDR3 DNA follows: TGTGCCAGCAGCGCACCGCTTTCGGGGACTGAAGCTTTCTTT.

The sample holds one count of this clone. This rearrangement joins TRBV2 to TRBJ2-1; 11 positions agree with TRBD2. Per the germline V gene, CDR1 is SNHLY and CDR2 is FYNNEI. Trimming removed 0 bases from V and 1 base from J; junction bases left unmatched: 2. The CDR3 runs 17 residues. The CDR3 region is CASSEATSGMSYNEQFF. The CDR3 DNA follows: TGTGCCAGCAGTGAAGCGACTAGCGGGATGTCCTACAATGAGCAGTTCTTC.

The chain is built from TRBV7-9 and TRBJ2-3, with TRBD2 matching over 7 bases. The CDR3 is 15 residues long. The germline gives CDR1 SEHNR, CDR2 FQNEAQ (reference sequence). V shed 1 base, J shed 2 bases, and the junction held 3 bases outside the gene matches. CDR3 loop: CASSLEGTTTDTQYF. The CDR3 DNA is TGTGCCAGCAGCTTAGAGGGGACTACCACAGATACGCAGTATTTT.

The CDR3 here is CASSLTPDRAPTF. DNA for the CDR3: TGTGCCAGCAGTTTAACCCCGGACAGGGCGCCCACCTTC. The rearrangement uses TRBV27 and TRBJ1-2, with TRBD1 matching over 8 bases. This CDR3 has 13 residues. V shed 2 bases and J 13 bases; nucleotides not matched to a gene: 9. The germline V gene has CDR1 MNHEY and CDR2 SMNVEV (reference sequence).

This rearrangement joins TRBV4-3 to TRBJ2-3, with 16 positions matching TRBD2. CDR3 length: 16 residues. Germline lookup yields CDR1 LGHNA and CDR2 YSLEER. V dropped 8 bases and J dropped 4; count of bases not matched to a gene: 6. CDR3 residues: CASGRGLAGGADTQYF. Here the CDR3 DNA reads TGCGCCAGCGGTCGGGGACTAGCGGGAGGGGCAGATACGCAGTATTTT.

The chain recombines TRBV5-6 with TRBJ2-5, with a weak D call TRBD1 (5 bases). The CDR3 runs to 14 residues. CDR1 and CDR2 from the germline V gene are SGHDT and YYEEEE. Trimming removed 1 base at V and 5 bases at J, with 12 bases between. The CDR3 protein is CASSLYSGRETQYF. In nucleotides, the CDR3 is TGTGCCAGCAGCTTGTATTCAGGGCGGGAGACCCAGTACTTC.

This chain joins TRBV19 and TRBJ2-7; D might be TRBD2 (6 bases). This CDR3 comprises 15 residues. Germline CDR1 LNHDA, CDR2 SQIVND (reference sequence). V was trimmed by 4 bases and J by 6 bases, leaving 19 bases between them. The CDR3 here is CASSTPAGGVGEQYF. CDR3 coding DNA: TGTGCCAGTAGTACTCCGGCCGGGGGTGTGGGCGAGCAGTACTTC.

The chain combines TRBV10-3 with TRBJ2-3, with TRBD2 as a possible D gene (6 bases). The ends were cut back, 4 bases at V and 6 bases at J, with 17 bases in the middle. There are 15 residues in the CDR3. Germline V gene sequence: CDR1 ENHRY, CDR2 SYGVKD. The CDR3 spells CAISALATPSDTQYF. The CDR3 nucleotides are TGTGCCATCAGTGCACTAGCCACTCCCTCGGATACGCAGTATTTT.

The chain has TRBV29-1 and TRBJ2-5; 9 bases fit TRBD1. CDR1 is SQVTM, CDR2 ANQGSEA, per germline. J lost 7 bases, V lost 8 bases, and 8 bases had no gene match. This CDR3 region has 12 residues. The CDR3 is CSKLDRGGTQYF. CDR3 nucleotide sequence: TGCAGCAAGCTAGACAGGGGGGGGACCCAGTACTTC. Supplemented by reference TRBV29-1 and TRBJ2-5, the full variable domain reads SAVISQKPSRDICQRGTSLTIQCQVDSQVTMMFWYRQQPGQSLTLIATANQGSEATYESGFVIDKFPISRPNLTFSTLTVSNMSPEDSSIYLCSKLDRGGTQYFGPGTRLLVL.

The sample holds a few counts of this clone. The CDR3 bases are TGTGCCAGCAGCAAGGGACTAGAACAAGAGACCCAGTACTTC. This codes for CASSKGLEQETQYF. The J gene is TRBJ2-5, the V gene TRBV5-4; 8 bases agree with TRBD2. There are 14 residues in the CDR3. Trimming cost V 4 bases and J 2 bases; bases outside gene matches: 4. The germline CDR1 and CDR2 sequences are SGHNT and YYREEE (reference sequence).